The rows below give T cell receptor beta chains drawn from one sample of a study of blood T cell repertoires in COVID-19. Assay: immunoSEQ multiplex PCR; the TCRdb copy retains only in-frame clones and omits some. The repertoire holds 100,000 or so clones, with 81% as singletons. Sequencing used peripheral blood. The receptor set was obtained from a woman between 65 and 79 years old with acute or convalescent COVID-19. CDR3s include the opening cysteine and the closing phenylalanine or tryptophan. The D gene is left open where the match is weak. Some rows have no size entry. The others give once, few or many, or a class for an expanded clone.

TRBJ1-5 . TRBD1 TRBV27 TGTGCCAGCAGGCCTGGGACAGGGACTCTCAAATATAGCAATCAGCCCCAGCATTTT CASRPGTGTLKYSNQPQHF
TRBJ2-7 . . TRBV21-1 TGTGCCAGCAGCAAGCCGGGACAGGGGGCGTACGAGCAGTACTTC CASSKPGQGAYEQYF
TRBJ1-2 . . TRBV15 TGTGCCACCAGCAGAGACCTCGGAAGGAGGGTGGGCTATGGCTACACCTTC CATSRDLGRRVGYGYTF
TRBJ2-7 . . TRBV9 TGTGCCAGCAGCGTCACACAGGACACCTACGAGCAGTACTTC CASSVTQDTYEQYF
TRBJ1-1 . . TRBV15 TGTGCCACCAGCAGATCGCGGACGGACTACACTGAAGCTTTCTTT CATSRSRTDYTEAFF
TRBJ1-4 few . TRBV2 TGTGCCAGCACTGCTGGGGAGGAAAAACTGTTTTTT CASTAGEEKLFF
TRBJ2-1 . . TRBV6-5 TGTGCCAGCAGTTACGGGCTATCCTCCTACAATGAGCAGTTCTTC CASSYGLSSYNEQFF
TRBJ2-7 . TRBD1 TRBV5-1 TGCGCCAGCAGCTCGGGACAGTCGACCTACGAGCAGTACTTC CASSSGQSTYEQYF
TRBJ2-3 few . TRBV5-1 TGCGCCAGCAGCTTAAACCCAGGAGGAGGGTACACAGATACGCAGTATTTT CASSLNPGGGYTDTQYF
TRBJ2-3 once TRBD1 TRBV2 TGTGCCAGCAGTGAAACACAGGGGGCGTCGGATACGCAGTATTTT CASSETQGASDTQYF
TRBJ2-7 few . TRBV7-9 TGTGCCAGCAGCTTAGTGGGAGGAGGGGACCACTCCTACGAGCAGTACTTC CASSLVGGGDHSYEQYF
TRBJ2-3 . TRBD2 TRBV6-2/TRBV6-3 TGTGCCAGCAGTAAAGCTAGCGGGGGAGCCTTTGGCACAGATACGCAGTATTTT CASSKASGGAFGTDTQYF
TRBJ1-1 . TRBD1 TRBV4-1 TGCGCCAGCAGCCTCGGACAGGGGGTGAACACTGAAGCTTTCTTT CASSLGQGVNTEAFF
TRBJ2-2 . TRBD2 TRBV2 TGTGCCAGCAGACCTGGGACTAGCGGGAGTTCCGGGGAGCTGTTTTTT CASRPGTSGSSGELFF
TRBJ2-7 once TRBD1 TRBV4-3 TGCGCCAGCAGCCGAATGGGGGACAGGGGCTACGAGCAGTACTTC CASSRMGDRGYEQYF
TRBJ2-5 . . TRBV7-7 TGTGCCAGCAGCTTACCCGGCGGATCCCAAGAGACCCAGTACTTC CASSLPGGSQETQYF
TRBJ2-2 . . TRBV19 TGTGCCAGTAGTATCGTGTACACCGGGGAGCTGTTTTTT CASSIVYTGELFF
TRBJ2-1 . TRBD2 TRBV5-1 TGCGCCAGCAGCTTCTCTAGCGGGATCGGCAATGAGCAGTTCTTC CASSFSSGIGNEQFF
TRBJ2-1 . TRBD2 TRBV6-2/TRBV6-3 TGTGCCAGCAGTTTACTAGCGCGAGATGAGCAGTTCTTC CASSLLARDEQFF
TRBJ2-6 . TRBD1 TRBV12-5 TGTGCTAGTGGCTCAGGGGGAAGCCACTCTGGGGCCAACGTCCTGACTTTC CASGSGGSHSGANVLTF
TRBJ1-4 . . TRBV19 TGTGCCAGGACGGGGGGCCATACTGTTGAAAAACTGTTTTTT CARTGGHTVEKLFF
TRBJ1-5 . . TRBV21-1 TGTGCCAGCAGCATAGGGACAAAGTATAGCAATCAGCCCCAGCATTTT CASSIGTKYSNQPQHF
TRBJ1-6 . . TRBV5-6 TGTGCCAGCAGCTTGTCGTCTTGGACAGTAAATTCACCCCTCCACTTT CASSLSSWTVNSPLHF
TRBJ2-5 . . TRBV7-9 TGTGCCAGCAGCTTAGCCAGGGGTCAAGAGACCCAGTACTTC CASSLARGQETQYF
TRBJ2-3 . . TRBV5-4 TGTGCCAGCAGCTTGGTGAGGGGGGGCGGTCCAGATACGCAGTATTTT CASSLVRGGGPDTQYF
TRBJ1-4 . . TRBV3-1/TRBV3-2 TGTGCCAGCAGCCAAGCAGCTGGGCGGGTGGGTAATGAAAAACTGTTTTTT CASSQAAGRVGNEKLFF
TRBJ1-3 . TRBD1 TRBV5-1 TGCGCCAGCTCACCAGGGGGCGATGGAAACACCATATATTTT CASSPGGDGNTIYF
TRBJ1-3 . . TRBV7-2 TGTGCCAGCAGCTTAGGAGGGGGGGGGTTAGTTTCTGGAAACACCATATATTTT CASSLGGGGLVSGNTIYF
TRBJ1-2 . . TRBV24-1 TGTGCCACCAGTGATGTCTCAGGGGATGGCTACACCTTC CATSDVSGDGYTF
TRBJ2-7 . TRBD2 TRBV3-1/TRBV3-2 TGTGCCAGCAGCCAAGGGGGACTAGCGTCAGGCGTAGGGGAGCAGTACTTC CASSQGGLASGVGEQYF
TRBJ1-4 . . TRBV27 TGTGCCAGCAGTTCGTCGTTTGCGACAACTAATGAAAAACTGTTTTTT CASSSSFATTNEKLFF
TRBJ2-1 . TRBD2 TRBV27 TGTGCCAGCAGTTTGGGGGGGGTAGCGGGAGCGAATGAGCAGTTCTTC CASSLGGVAGANEQFF
TRBJ1-6 . TRBD1 TRBV30 TGTGCCTGGACGACCTCTACCGGGACAGGGAGTTCACCCCTCCACTTT CAWTTSTGTGSSPLHF
TRBJ1-4 . TRBD1 TRBV5-1 TGCGCCAGCAGCTTTACCGGGACAGGGGACGAAAAACTGTTTTTT CASSFTGTGDEKLFF
TRBJ1-2 few TRBD1 TRBV3-1/TRBV3-2 TGTGCCAGCAGCCAAGATATGACAGGGGTACATGGCTACACCTTC CASSQDMTGVHGYTF
TRBJ1-1 . . TRBV7-8 TGTGCCAGCAGCCCACACCCGAACACTGAAGCTTTCTTT CASSPHPNTEAFF
TRBJ2-5 . TRBD1 TRBV5-1 TGCGCCAGCAGCCGAATTGGACAGGGCCAAGAGACCCAGTACTTC CASSRIGQGQETQYF
TRBJ2-3 once TRBD1 TRBV6-2/TRBV6-3 TGTGCCAGCAGTCCCCAGGGGGCAGATACGCAGTATTTT CASSPQGADTQYF
TRBJ2-7 . TRBD2 TRBV7-8 TGTGCCAGCAGCCCAGAGAGCGGGGGTTCCTACGAGCAGTACTTC CASSPESGGSYEQYF
TRBJ2-1 . TRBD1 TRBV29-1 TGCAGCGTTGTGGGACAGGGGGCCCCCAATGAGCAGTTCTTC CSVVGQGAPNEQFF
TRBJ1-1 . TRBD1 TRBV5-1 TGCGCCAGCAGCTTGCAAACAGGGGCCCAAGCTTTCTTT CASSLQTGAQAFF
TRBJ1-6 . TRBD1 TRBV3-1/TRBV3-2 TGTGCCAGCAGCCATACAGACAGGGTCTATAATTCACCCCTCCACTTT CASSHTDRVYNSPLHF
TRBJ2-5 . . TRBV19 TGTGCCAGTAGTATAGGGAGATCCCAAGAGACCCAGTACTTC CASSIGRSQETQYF
TRBJ1-3 . TRBD1 TRBV4-1 TGCGCCAGCAGCCAAGCTACAGGGGGAGGAAACACCATATATTTT CASSQATGGGNTIYF
TRBJ2-1 . TRBD1 TRBV4-3 TGCGCCAGCAGCCCGCGACAGGGTCTGAATGAGCAGTTCTTC CASSPRQGLNEQFF
TRBJ2-2 . . TRBV2 TGTGCCAGCAGTGAGCGGGGGCCACACACCGGGGAGCTGTTTTTT CASSERGPHTGELFF